This T cell receptor beta chain was sequenced in a study of human thymus T cells (dated by TCRdb to the early 2020s). Describing the broader study: The study used eight infant thymus samples plus four related peripheral blood samples to characterize TCR alpha and beta repertoires. The cohort included over five male and a couple of female infants, with donor ages spanning 7 to 244 days. The study at large found these results: On average, about 800,000 unique TCRB clonotypes were obtained from thymus samples, compared with roughly 89,000 from blood samples. V and J gene segment usage appeared biased in both thymic and peripheral blood repertoires.

The immunoSEQ multiplex PCR assay was used to amplify the TCRB and TCRAD loci from a standardized amount of quality-controlled genomic DNA. The amplicons covered the V(D)J region and were long enough to include the CDR3 and to identify the V and J genes. The amplicons were sequenced on an Illumina platform via the commercial immunoSEQ service. The authors' pipeline ran thus. Primer bias and sequencing errors were corrected using previously described methods, and TCRAD and TCRB definitions followed the IMGT database. Analysis of the repertoires was done with immunoSEQ Analyzer 3.0 and VDJTools and included basic statistics, V/J segment usage, diversity estimates, rarefaction and pairwise overlap. Chao1, ChaoE, Efron-Thisted, Shannon and inverse Simpson indices were used to estimate diversity, which was also estimated on datasets down-sampled to the smallest sample. Repertoire overlap used strict matching of CDR3 nucleotide sequence, V gene and J gene, with Jaccard-based multidimensional scaling clustering. TCRdb retrieved this table from immuneACCESS and kept in-frame rearrangements only. Not all clones are present; in checked studies, unresolved V genes account for under half, and no reason is known for the remainder. Clonal size and the V and J genes are those of that table, whereas D and trimming came from the DNA. This sample gives just over 45,000 clones in total; about 95% of them show up just once. The top ten clonotypes cover 0.15% to 0.2% of the sample.

As concerns this clone: Its antigen is unknown. Base qualities are not provided; no much larger clone lies one nucleotide away.

Donors were immunologically healthy infants undergoing open corrective cardiac surgery for congenital heart defects in Finland. During surgery, a small about 0.5-1 mL aliquot of peripheral blood was collected from four of the eight donors. For the blood samples, genomic DNA was extracted from all available leukocytes instead of from a set number of cells. ACK lysis buffer was used to remove erythrocytes from blood, and the leukocytes were stored at -70 degrees C as pellets. A QIAsymphony instrument was used to extract genomic DNA from the frozen cell pellets. CDR1 and CDR2 were assigned from the germline V gene (reference sequence) as WNHNN and SYGVQD. Trimming takes 0 bases from V and 4 bases from J, and the germline ends sit 9 bases apart. Inclusive of the bounding cysteine and phenylalanine, the CDR3 is 15 residues long. The read is trimmed to its CDR3 DNA, 45 bases read in frame from base 1.

This chain is built from TRBV10-1 and TRBJ2-2, with no reliable assignment of the D segment. Material: blood. This receptor was identified in a girl less than two years old with a congenital heart defect but otherwise immunologically healthy. The CDR3 corresponds to CASSESKGITGELFF. Here is the DNA: TGCGCCAGCAGTGAGTCGAAGGGTATCACCGGGGAGCTGTTTTTT.